These 32 T cell receptor beta chains were sequenced from one sample in a study of blood T cell repertoires in COVID-19 (dated by TCRdb to the early 2020s). Library preparation used the immunoSEQ multiplex PCR assay. TCRdb took over this immuneACCESS table, retaining in-frame rearrangements with V and J assigned. Such tables are incomplete; in checked studies, under half of the missing clones stem from an unresolved V gene, and the remainder is unexplained. The sample includes about 270,000 clones, with more than 70% observed a single time. 2% to 2.5% of the sample goes to the ten largest clones. Sequencing input: peripheral blood. These receptors were obtained from a woman between 45 and 60 years old with acute or convalescent COVID-19.

This clone showed up just once. This chain joins TRBV7-9 and TRBJ2-1; D remains ambiguous. Germline CDR1 SEHNR, CDR2 FQNEAQ (reference sequence). V was trimmed by 5 bases and J by 9 bases, leaving 8 bases between them. CDR3 length: 11 residues. DNA of the CDR3: TGTGCCAGCAGCCATCTTAGTGAGCAGTTCTTC. It translates to CASSHLSEQFF. The complete variable domain, with remaining parts taken from reference TRBV7-9 and TRBJ2-1, reads DTGVSQNPRHKITKRGQNVTFRCDPISEHNRLYWYRQTLGQGPEFLTYFQNEAQLEKSRLLSDRFSAERPKGSFSTLEIQRTEQGDSAMYLCASSHLSEQFFGPGTRLTVL.

This chain joins TRBV3-1 (or the pseudogene TRBV3-2) and TRBJ2-7, with 10 bases aligning to TRBD1. The CDR3 covers 13 residues. Per the germline V gene, CDR1 is LGHDT and CDR2 is YNNKEL (reference sequence). Trimming cost V 6 bases and J 3 bases; bases outside gene matches: 2. The DNA of the CDR3 is TGTGCCAGCAGTCGGGACAGGGGCTACGAGCAGTACTTC. Its protein product is CASSRDRGYEQYF.

Note on this clone: The sample contains more than one DNA sequence encoding this CDR3. The chain recombines TRBV18 with TRBJ1-5, with 8 bases fitting TRBD1. The CDR3 is 14 amino acids. With V trimmed by 3 bases and J by 7 bases, 5 bases remained unmatched. The germline gives CDR1 KGHSH, CDR2 LQKENI. The CDR3 is CASSPGQGDQPQHF. DNA for the CDR3: TGTGCCAGCTCACCCGGACAGGGCGACCAGCCCCAGCATTTT.

A single count supports this clone. The CDR3 sequence is CASSQRSEDYTEAFF. The DNA for the CDR3 is TGTGCCAGCAGCCAACGATCAGAGGACTACACTGAAGCTTTCTTT. The V call is TRBV4-2, the J call TRBJ1-1; D remains ambiguous. The CDR3 has 15 residues. The V end lost 2 bases, the J end lost 3 bases, and 13 bases lay between the germline ends. Germline V gene lookup returns CDR1 LGHNA and CDR2 YNFKEQ.

In DNA form, the CDR3 reads TGTGCCAGCAGCCCGGGACAGGGTTACAATGAGCAGTTCTTC. Translation: CASSPGQGYNEQFF. The chain combines TRBV5-6 with TRBJ2-1, with TRBD1 matching 9 bases. This CDR3 has 14 amino acids. The germline gives CDR1 SGHDT, CDR2 YYEEEE. V lost 4 bases and J lost 4; bases outside the gene matches: 3.

The rearrangement links TRBV28 to TRBJ2-7; D unclear. CDR3 length: 16 residues. Trimming pared 2 bases from V and 0 bases from J, leaving 14 bases between. CDR1 and CDR2 (germline): MDHEN, SYDVKM. As DNA, the CDR3 is TGTGCCAGCAGTTTAATGGGCCTCCGTAGCTCCTACGAGCAGTACTTC. As protein: CASSLMGLRSSYEQYF.

V and J are TRBV11-1 and TRBJ2-7, with D maybe TRBD2 (5 bases). The CDR3 consists of 13 residues. In germline, CDR1 is SGHAT, CDR2 FQDESV (reference sequence). Trimming cost V 5 bases and J 2 bases, with 10 bases left between them. The DNA of the CDR3 is TGTGCCAGCAGCCCCGGACTCCCCTACGAGCAGTACTTC. This encodes CASSPGLPYEQYF. The full variable domain, in which reference TRBV11-1 and TRBJ2-7 provide the parts outside the CDR3, is EAEVAQSPRYKITEKSQAVAFWCDPISGHATLYWYRQILGQGPELLVQFQDESVVDDSQLPKDRFSAERLKGVDSTLKIQPAELGDSAMYLCASSPGLPYEQYFGPGTRLTVT.

This chain links TRBV12-5 with TRBJ2-3; 9 bases agree with TRBD1. The V and J ends lost 0 bases and 1 base, in that order; junction bases with no gene match: 2. The CDR3 spans 16 residues. Germline values: CDR1 LGHNT, CDR2 FRNRAP. This chain's CDR3 is CASGLVQGAGTDTQYF. CDR3 nucleotides: TGTGCTAGTGGTTTGGTACAGGGGGCCGGCACAGATACGCAGTATTTT.

J is TRBJ2-3 and V is TRBV7-2; D uncertain. This CDR3 comprises 15 residues. With 3 bases removed from V and 0 bases from J, the gap between germline ends came to 10 bases. Germline CDR1 SGHTA, CDR2 FQGNSA. The CDR3 sequence: CASSFGPTSTDTQYF. DNA of the CDR3: TGTGCCAGCAGCTTCGGTCCGACAAGCACAGATACGCAGTATTTT.

This chain links TRBV27 with TRBJ1-5; 8 nucleotides align to TRBD1. Germline V gene lookup returns CDR1 MNHEY and CDR2 SMNVEV (reference sequence). CDR3 size: 11 residues. The CDR3 is CATGVRQPQHF. CDR3 sequence (DNA): TGTGCGACAGGGGTGAGACAGCCCCAGCATTTT.

The V gene is TRBV7-3, the J gene TRBJ2-7; 9 bases are shared with TRBD1. This CDR3 is built from 14 residues. With V trimmed by 3 bases and J by 5 bases, 5 bases remained unmatched. Per the germline V gene, CDR1 is SGHTA and CDR2 is FQGTGA. DNA of the CDR3: TGTGCCAGCAGCTTGGGCGGGACAGGGAACGAGCAGTACTTC. Protein: CASSLGGTGNEQYF.

The rearrangement links TRBV4-2 to TRBJ1-5; 7 bases fit TRBD1. V trimming: 0 bases; J trimming: 5 bases; junction bases outside the gene matches: 4. The CDR3 sequence is 15 residues long. The V gene's germline CDR1 is LGHNA and CDR2 YNFKEQ. The chain's CDR3 is CASSQETGTHQPQHF. CDR3 nucleotide sequence: TGTGCCAGCAGCCAAGAGACAGGGACTCATCAGCCCCAGCATTTT.

The rearrangement uses TRBV14 and TRBJ1-3; TRBD1 matches at 12 bases. In germline, CDR1 is SGHDN, CDR2 FVKESK. The CDR3 totals 16 residues. The V and J ends lost 2 bases and 5 bases, in that order; junction bases with no gene match: 4. The CDR3 region is CASSQLGTGGRNTIYF. The CDR3 DNA follows: TGTGCCAGCAGCCAACTTGGGACAGGGGGCAGAAACACCATATATTTT.

The V call is TRBV7-2, the J call TRBJ2-7; TRBD2 aligns across 7 bases. J lost 0 bases, V lost 4 bases, and 3 bases had no gene match. From germline, CDR1 is SGHTA and CDR2 FQGNSA. The CDR3 contains 14 residues. Here the CDR3 reads CASSSGLNSYEQYF. In DNA, the CDR3 is TGTGCCAGCAGCTCGGGACTAAACTCCTACGAGCAGTACTTC.

The J gene is TRBJ2-7, the V gene TRBV28; 10 nucleotides align to TRBD2. Germline V lookup: CDR1 MDHEN, CDR2 SYDVKM. The CDR3 totals 16 residues. V dropped 3 bases and J dropped 3; count of bases not matched to a gene: 8. The CDR3 nucleotides read TGTGCCAGCAGTTTCCAGCGGGAGGGCCTAATCTACGAGCAGTACTTC. Translating gives CASSFQREGLIYEQYF.

V gene TRBV19 combines with J gene TRBJ1-1; TRBD1 matches at 10 bases. The CDR3 runs to 16 residues. Looked up from germline, CDR1 is LNHDA and CDR2 is SQIVND (reference sequence). The trim removed 6 bases at V and 4 bases at J, leaving 11 bases unmatched. The CDR3 reads CASRARDRGSVTEAFF. As DNA, the CDR3 is TGTGCCAGTAGGGCCCGGGACAGGGGAAGTGTCACTGAAGCTTTCTTT. Filled out from reference TRBV19 and TRBJ1-1, the complete variable domain reads DGGITQSPKYLFRKEGQNVTLSCEQNLNHDAMYWYRQDPGQGLRLIYYSQIVNDFQKGDIAEGYSVSREKKESFPLTVTSAQKNPTAFYLCASRARDRGSVTEAFFGQGTRLTVV.

The J gene is TRBJ1-1, the V gene TRBV7-9; 7 positions match TRBD1. The CDR3 has 12 amino acids. Per germline, CDR1 SEHNR and CDR2 FQNEAQ (reference sequence). Trimming took 4 bases from V and 6 from J; bases not matched to a gene: 2. CDR3 protein: CASSSTGAEAFF. CDR3 nucleotide sequence: TGTGCCAGCAGCTCTACAGGGGCTGAAGCTTTCTTT.

The V and J genes are TRBV6-6 and TRBJ2-7; 8 nucleotides line up with TRBD1. CDR1 and CDR2 from the germline V gene are MNHNY and SVGAGI (reference sequence). The CDR3 spans 15 residues. The V segment lost 4 bases and the J segment 2 bases; nucleotides outside the gene matches: 7. CDR3 residues: CASSSLDRAPYEQYF. Here the CDR3 DNA reads TGTGCCAGCAGTTCCTTGGACAGGGCCCCCTACGAGCAGTACTTC.

The chain recombines TRBV6-5 with TRBJ1-4; unclear D gene. CDR3 length: 14 residues. V was clipped by 6 bases and J by 5 bases, with 13 bases between them. Germline CDR1 and CDR2: MNHEY and SVGAGI. CDR3 loop: CASRGWTGNEKLFF. DNA of the CDR3: TGTGCCAGCAGAGGATGGACGGGGAATGAAAAACTGTTTTTT.

Worth noting for this clone: Other DNA sequences within the sample encode an identical CDR3. This chain uses TRBV9 with TRBJ2-2; no definite D call. The CDR3 has 14 amino acids. The ends were cut back, 2 bases at V and 2 bases at J, with 7 bases in the middle. Germline V lookup: CDR1 SGDLS, CDR2 YYNGEE. The CDR3 DNA sequence: TGTGCCAGCAGCGTTAGTCTCAACACCGGGGAGCTGTTTTTT. This gives the protein CASSVSLNTGELFF.

The rearrangement links TRBV5-1 to TRBJ2-2, with 10 bases identical to TRBD1. CDR1 SGHRS and CDR2 YFSETQ come from the germline V gene. Unmatched junction bases numbered 9, after V lost 4 bases and J lost 3 bases. The CDR3 runs to 17 residues. The CDR3 reads CASSAGPGQGYTGELFF. The CDR3 DNA sequence: TGCGCCAGCAGCGCCGGCCCGGGACAGGGGTACACCGGGGAGCTGTTTTTT.

The chain joins TRBV30 to TRBJ2-6; 7 bases are shared with TRBD1. Germline V CDR1 and CDR2: GTSNPN, SVGIG (reference sequence). Unmatched junction bases numbered 8, after V lost 8 bases and J lost 4 bases. The CDR3 is made up of 14 amino acids. The CDR3 here is CAGRDRLGANVLTF. The CDR3 region has the DNA TGTGCCGGCCGGGACAGATTAGGGGCCAACGTCCTGACTTTC.

The genes are TRBV30 and TRBJ2-5; D possibly corresponds to TRBD2 (6 bases). CDR3 length equals 14 residues. From germline, CDR1 is GTSNPN and CDR2 SVGIG (reference sequence). V was trimmed by 5 bases and J by 5 bases, leaving 18 bases between them. The CDR3 nucleotides read TGTGCCTGGGCGGGACTCACCCCCGGGGAGACCCAGTACTTC. Encoded protein: CAWAGLTPGETQYF. The whole variable domain, remainder taken from reference TRBV30 and TRBJ2-5, is SQTIHQWPATLVQPVGSPLSLECTVEGTSNPNLYWYRQAAGRGLQLLFYSVGIGQISSEVPQNLSASRPQDRQFILSSKKLLLSDSGFYLCAWAGLTPGETQYFGPGTRLLVL.

This chain joins TRBV15 and TRBJ1-4; D gene unclear. CDR1 is LNHNV, CDR2 YYDKDF, per germline (reference sequence). There are 15 residues in the CDR3. The V and J ends lost 0 bases and 7 bases respectively, with 12 bases between them. The CDR3 coding sequence is TGTGCCACCAGCAGAGATCGGTCGGAGAGTGAAAAACTGTTTTTT. This codes for CATSRDRSESEKLFF.

The rearrangement joins TRBV6-6 to TRBJ1-2; tentative D call: TRBD1 (6 bases). Trimming cost V 3 bases and J 3 bases, with 11 bases left between them. Germline V gene data show CDR1 as MNHNY and CDR2 as SVGAGI (reference sequence). CDR3 length: 14 amino acids. The CDR3 here is CASSYMAGDYGYTF. The DNA of the CDR3 is TGTGCCAGCAGTTATATGGCAGGGGACTATGGCTACACCTTC.

CDR3 residues: CASTPGRREDTQYF. The CDR3 nucleotides read TGTGCCAGCACGCCCGGCCGGAGGGAGGATACGCAGTATTTT. The rearrangement links TRBV28 to TRBJ2-3, with D tentatively TRBD2 (6 bases). V was shortened by 7 bases and J by 6 bases, with 17 bases between the two germline ends. CDR1 is MDHEN and CDR2 is SYDVKM in the germline V gene. This CDR3 contains 14 residues.

V is TRBV27 and J is TRBJ2-1, with 9 bases matching TRBD2. The V gene end was trimmed by 9 bases and the J gene end by 4 bases; junction bases not matched to a gene: 10. Germline V CDR1 and CDR2: MNHEY, SMNVEV (reference sequence). The CDR3 consists of 15 residues. CDR3 DNA sequence: TGTGCCAGTACCGGCGGGAGGGGAGTGTACAATGAGCAGTTCTTC. It translates to CASTGGRGVYNEQFF.

A word on this clone: A read error may be the cause here, since a much bigger clone is one base away. The J gene is TRBJ1-1, the V gene TRBV28, with 8 bases identical to TRBD1. Germline CDR1 and CDR2: MDHEN and SYDVKM. Trimming took 5 bases from V and 0 from J; bases not matched to a gene: 5. The length of the CDR3 is 15 residues. The CDR3 DNA sequence: TGTGCCAGCAGTCCCTCGGACAGGGTGAACACTGAAGCTTTCTTT. Amino acid sequence: CASSPSDRVNTEAFF. The whole variable domain, filled in from reference TRBV28 and TRBJ1-1, reads DVKVTQSSRYLVKRTGEKVFLECVQDMDHENMFWYRQDPGLGLRLIYFSYDVKMKEKGDIPEGYSVSREKKERFSLILESASTNQTSMYLCASSPSDRVNTEAFFGQGTRLTVV.

The table lists this clone with a count of one. V is TRBV7-9 and J is TRBJ2-5, with unresolved D. Trimming left V 1 base short and J 5 bases short, with 8 bases between. This CDR3 contains 13 residues. Germline V gene sequence: CDR1 SEHNR, CDR2 FQNEAQ (reference sequence). CDR3 residues: CASSLDFPETQYF. The CDR3 nucleotides read TGTGCCAGCAGCTTAGACTTTCCGGAGACCCAGTACTTC.

The chain couples TRBV5-5 to TRBJ2-7; 7 bases are a match to TRBD1. This CDR3 has 15 amino acids. Germline loops: CDR1 SGHKS, CDR2 YYEKEE (reference sequence). The junction had 12 bases not matched to a gene; V was cut back by 5 bases and J by 4 bases. The CDR3 DNA is TGTGCCAGCAGGGAAGCCGGGACAGTCACATACGAGCAGTACTTC. Amino acids: CASREAGTVTYEQYF.

This chain links TRBV21-1 with TRBJ1-4; the D call TRBD1 from the table was never checked on the DNA. TRBV21-1 is classified as a pseudogene. The CDR3 has 15 amino acids. CDR3 sequence: CASSTPGSFNEKLFF. The CDR3 DNA follows: TGTGCCAGCAGCACCCCAGGCAGTTTTAATGAAAAACTGTTTTTT.

The V and J genes are TRBV29-1 and TRBJ2-1, with 9 positions matching TRBD1. CDR3 length: 14 residues. J lost 4 bases, V lost 8 bases, and 9 bases had no gene match. Germline assignment: CDR1 SQVTM and CDR2 ANQGSEA. CDR3 DNA sequence: TGCAGCATACAGGGGGCGGGGACTTACAATGAGCAGTTCTTC. Protein product: CSIQGAGTYNEQFF.